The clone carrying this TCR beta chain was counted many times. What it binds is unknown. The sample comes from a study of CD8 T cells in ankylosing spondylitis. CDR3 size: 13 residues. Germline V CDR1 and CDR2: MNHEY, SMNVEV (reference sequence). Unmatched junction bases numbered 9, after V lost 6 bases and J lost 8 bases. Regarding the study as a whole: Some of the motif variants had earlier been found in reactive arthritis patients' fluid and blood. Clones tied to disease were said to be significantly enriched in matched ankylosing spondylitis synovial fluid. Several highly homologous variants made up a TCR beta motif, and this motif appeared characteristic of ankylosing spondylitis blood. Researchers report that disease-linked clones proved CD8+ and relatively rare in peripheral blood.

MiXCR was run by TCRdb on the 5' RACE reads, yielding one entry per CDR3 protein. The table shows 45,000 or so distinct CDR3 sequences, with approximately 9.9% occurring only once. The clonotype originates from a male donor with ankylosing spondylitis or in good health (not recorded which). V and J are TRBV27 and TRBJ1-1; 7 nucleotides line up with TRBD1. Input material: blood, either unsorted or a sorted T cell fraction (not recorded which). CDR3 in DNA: TGTGCCAGCAGCCAGGGGGTTCAGATAGAAGCTTTCTTT. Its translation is CASSQGVQIEAFF.